This T cell receptor beta chain was found in a study of T cell repertoires in cytomegalovirus infection (dated by TCRdb to the late 2010s). Looking at the study overall: Alongside well-studied HLA-B-restricted epitopes, the peptide stimulations were aimed at recently identified HLA-C-restricted CMV epitopes, whose presentation resists viral immunomodulation. Donor HLA type was relevant to the analysis, because carriage of CMV infection together with the matching HLA type was indicated by public TCR beta signatures. What the work shows at the level of the full study, not this receptor alone: The ex vivo response was dominated by HLA-C-restricted CMV-specific TCR beta clonotypes, and the single most frequent clonotype in two of eight donors was supplied by these HLA-C-restricted clonotypes. In both this cohort and an independent roughly 330-donor cohort, the cumulative frequency of public TCR beta family members distinguished carriers of CMV infection plus the relevant HLA type.

TCRdb names Illumina HiSeq 1500 as the instrument used. TCRdb reprocessing: public reads trimmed at Q25 with fastp, clones called with MiXCR, in-frame beta chains kept. Entries are consolidated by CDR3 protein sequence, retaining the most common genes and DNA. The sample table lists 84,000 or so distinct CDR3 sequences, 45% to 50% of them with a count of one. The ten largest clonotypes hold more than 80% of the sample. The sample's treatment or condition label, decoded: in vitro stimulation with specific CMV peptide epitopes to enrich CMV-specific T cells. A remark on this clonotype: The antigen it binds to is not known. No base qualities exist here, and no much larger clone lies one base off it.

From cysteine to phenylalanine, the CDR3 is 13 amino acids long. The read is trimmed to its CDR3 DNA, 39 bases read in frame from base 1. Trimming at the junction amounts to 6 bases on V and 0 bases on J, and the germline ends lie 8 bases apart. Reading the germline V gene gives CDR1 SNHLY and CDR2 FYNNEI. The sequence derives from a human donor in good health (CMV status not recorded). Some clones in this sample may be carry-over from other donors' samples. This specimen was CD8+ T cells from cultured PBMCs, taken from culture after CMV antigen stimulation. This receptor chain uses TRBV2 and TRBJ1-1; the best D guess is TRBD1, with 6 bases matching. The CDR3 region has the sequence CASSTGLNTEAFF. The nucleotide sequence is given as TGTGCCAGCAGCACAGGGCTGAACACTGAAGCTTTCTTT.